This entry is about one TCR beta chain. Combining a sample-barcoded 5' primer with a J-beta primer mix, a second PCR ran for roughly 6 to 12 cycles. Each TCR beta cDNA got a 12-nucleotide random molecular identifier. Researchers report that each sample yielded at least 2.5 million CDR3-containing paired-end reads. One entry per CDR3 protein results from TCRdb running MiXCR on the 5' RACE reads. The sample includes around 800,000 distinct CDR3 sequences, around 43% of them seen just once. The sample is drawn from a study of blood T cells in healthy people across ages. Whenever a sample was processed, at least 6 million PBMCs were isolated. The sequencing sample was made of blood. The sequence was obtained from a man in his sixties in good health.

CDR3 coding DNA: TGTGCCAGCAGTTTAAAACAGGGACTTTACGAGCAGTACTTC. Its protein is CASSLKQGLYEQYF. V usage is TRBV27 and J usage is TRBJ2-7; D possibly uses TRBD1 or TRBD2 (6 bases each). V dropped 2 bases and J dropped 4 bases, with 12 bases sitting between them. Germline assignment: CDR1 MNHEY and CDR2 SMNVEV (reference sequence). This CDR3 has 14 residues.